The 30 T cell receptor beta chains given below trace back to one sample, sequenced in a study of sequential checkpoint blockade in melanoma. Specified treatment: randomized to nivolumab then ipilimumab (arm A) or the reverse (arm B). The method was immunoSEQ multiplex PCR; TCRdb's version includes in-frame clones alone and lacks a portion of them. The table lists about 13,000 clones, approximately 76% of them singletons. Sequencing used CD8+ T cells sorted from blood (inferred from file names), obtained from a patient given nivolumab and ipilimumab in sequence. The receptors were sampled from a human patient with melanoma. Some clones in this sample may be carry-over from other donors' samples.

This clone occurred many times. The V gene is TRBV4-2, the J gene TRBJ2-2; 7 bases line up with TRBD2. The CDR3 totals 17 residues. The V segment lost 0 bases and the J segment 4 bases; nucleotides outside the gene matches: 8. Germline loops: CDR1 LGHNA, CDR2 YNFKEQ. CDR3 in amino acids: CASSQDWSGGFTGELFF. As DNA, the CDR3 is TGTGCCAGCAGCCAAGATTGGTCGGGGGGATTCACCGGGGAGCTGTTTTTT.

The sample holds a few counts of this clone. This rearrangement joins TRBV27 to TRBJ2-3, with 8 bases aligning to TRBD2. Trimming removed 4 bases from V and 2 bases from J; junction bases left unmatched: 5. The CDR3 consists of 15 residues. The germline V gene encodes CDR1 MNHEY and CDR2 SMNVEV (reference sequence). This CDR3 is CASSSGLANTDTQYF. The CDR3 nucleotides are TGTGCCAGCAGTTCCGGACTAGCTAACACAGATACGCAGTATTTT.

The chain carries TRBV7-2 and TRBJ2-3, with 9 nucleotides matching TRBD2. Germline V gene lookup returns CDR1 SGHTA and CDR2 FQGNSA. V dropped 2 bases and J dropped 4; count of bases not matched to a gene: 10. The CDR3 loop spans 17 amino acids. The CDR3 bases are TGTGCCAGCAGCTTAAGTGTAGCGGGGGACGGGGCAGATACGCAGTATTTT. Protein: CASSLSVAGDGADTQYF.

The V gene is TRBV25-1, the J gene TRBJ2-2, with D perhaps matching TRBD1 (6 bases). V gave up 3 bases and J gave up 5 bases, with 16 bases separating them. CDR1 is MGHDK, CDR2 SYGVNS, per germline. This CDR3 is built from 16 residues. CDR3 residues: CASSDGGVGLTGELFF. The CDR3, as DNA: TGTGCCAGCAGTGATGGGGGCGTTGGCTTGACCGGGGAGCTGTTTTTT.

CDR3: CASSILRGGGFTGELFF. The CDR3 DNA sequence: TGTGCCAGCAGTATCCTACGAGGTGGGGGCTTCACCGGGGAGCTGTTTTTT. The rearrangement joins TRBV27 to TRBJ2-2; a weak D match, TRBD1 (6 bases). CDR1 is MNHEY, CDR2 SMNVEV, per germline (reference sequence). Trimming took off 5 bases at V and 4 bases at J, with 20 bases between the two ends. The CDR3 covers 17 residues.

This chain joins TRBV27 and TRBJ1-2, with D unresolved. The ends were cut back, 0 bases at V and 6 bases at J, with 17 bases in the middle. Germline V gives CDR1 MNHEY, CDR2 SMNVEV (reference sequence). The CDR3 is made up of 16 amino acids. CDR3 DNA sequence: TGTGCCAGCAGTTTATCTTCGGCAGGCGTCCCCAATGGCTACACCTTC. This sequence encodes CASSLSSAGVPNGYTF.

This chain connects TRBV7-9 to TRBJ2-7; 7 bases line up with TRBD1. Trimming cost V 7 bases and J 2 bases; bases outside gene matches: 5. Germline V gene lookup returns CDR1 SEHNR and CDR2 FQNEAQ (reference sequence). This CDR3 region has 13 residues. The CDR3 protein is CASTWGQTYEQYF. DNA of the CDR3: TGTGCCAGCACCTGGGGACAGACCTACGAGCAGTACTTC. The entire variable domain, with the rest obtained from reference TRBV7-9 and TRBJ2-7, is as follows: DTGVSQNPRHKITKRGQNVTFRCDPISEHNRLYWYRQTLGQGPEFLTYFQNEAQLEKSRLLSDRFSAERPKGSFSTLEIQRTEQGDSAMYLCASTWGQTYEQYFGPGTRLTVT.

For the CDR3, the DNA is TGTGCCAGCAGCTTAACGACCCTTGGGGAGCTTCTAGCCAAAAACATTCAGTACTTC. Protein sequence: CASSLTTLGELLAKNIQYF. The rearrangement joins TRBV7-4 to TRBJ2-4; a weak D match, TRBD2 (5 bases). The germline CDR1 and CDR2 sequences are SGHVT and SQSDAQ. The V and J ends lost 2 bases and 0 bases respectively, with 20 bases between them. The CDR3 totals 19 residues.

The rearrangement uses TRBV10-1 and TRBJ2-3; D uncertain. The CDR3 has 14 amino acids. V was cut by 4 bases and J by 0 bases, with 8 bases left in between. The germline gives CDR1 WNHNN, CDR2 SYGVQD (reference sequence). The CDR3 DNA follows: TGCGCCAGCAGTGGAAAGACTAGCACAGATACGCAGTATTTT. Amino acids: CASSGKTSTDTQYF.

The chain carries TRBV6-5 and TRBJ2-2, with TRBD1 matching over 10 bases. Trimming removed 4 bases from V and 5 bases from J; junction bases left unmatched: 4. This CDR3 spans 15 amino acids. From germline, CDR1 is MNHEY and CDR2 SVGAGI. The CDR3 loop reads CASSSGQGETGELFF. The CDR3 nucleotides read TGTGCCAGCAGTTCCGGACAGGGGGAGACCGGGGAGCTGTTTTTT.

The chain has TRBV4-1 and TRBJ2-1; 15 positions agree with TRBD2. CDR1 and CDR2 from the germline V gene are MGHRA and YSYEKL. Trimming at V came to 6 bases and at J to 0 bases, leaving 9 bases not matched to a gene. This CDR3 contains 19 residues. In DNA, the CDR3 is TGCGCCAGCAGTGAGGGGACTAGCGGGGGGCGAAGCTCCTACAATGAGCAGTTCTTC. Residues: CASSEGTSGGRSSYNEQFF.

V and J are TRBV19 and TRBJ1-6; weak D call: TRBD1 (6 bases). The V and J ends lost 2 bases and 10 bases respectively, with 15 bases between them. The CDR3 consists of 15 residues. Germline V gene data show CDR1 as LNHDA and CDR2 as SQIVND (reference sequence). Written as DNA, the CDR3 is TGTGCCAGTAGTATAACAGCGGGGAGGGGGTCACCCCTCCACTTT. The encoded protein is CASSITAGRGSPLHF.

The chain combines TRBV4-3 with TRBJ1-4; no clear D. V was clipped by 4 bases and J by 4 bases, with 10 bases between them. The CDR3 runs 14 residues. The V gene's germline CDR1 is LGHNA and CDR2 YSLEER. CDR3 sequence (DNA): TGCGCCAGCAGCCGCCGGGAGTTTAATGAAAAACTGTTTTTT. Its protein is CASSRREFNEKLFF.

The genes are TRBV15 and TRBJ2-7; TRBD1 matches 9 bases. J lost 7 bases, V lost 0 bases, and 7 bases had no gene match. The CDR3 has 15 amino acids. The V gene's germline CDR1 is LNHNV and CDR2 YYDKDF (reference sequence). This CDR3 reads CATSRDRGQGWEQYF. In DNA form, the CDR3 reads TGTGCCACCAGCAGAGACCGGGGACAGGGCTGGGAGCAGTACTTC.

The J gene is TRBJ2-1, the V gene TRBV10-3, with no clear D. Germline V CDR1 and CDR2: ENHRY, SYGVKD. This CDR3 region has 16 residues. Trimming removed 6 bases at V and 4 bases at J, with 19 bases between. CDR3 region: CAISPKMSEQYNEQFF. The CDR3 DNA is TGTGCCATCAGCCCGAAAATGTCGGAGCAATACAATGAGCAGTTCTTC.

This clone was seen only a few times. V is TRBV10-2 and J is TRBJ2-1; D uncertain. The CDR3 extends over 14 amino acids. V dropped 3 bases and J dropped 0 bases, with 6 bases sitting between them. The germline V gene has CDR1 WSHSY and CDR2 SAAADI. The CDR3 here is CASSEVSSYNEQFF. CDR3 sequence (DNA): TGCGCCAGCAGTGAAGTCAGCTCCTACAATGAGCAGTTCTTC.

A single count supports this clone. The chain couples TRBV15 to TRBJ1-5; 7 bases align to TRBD1. CDR3 length: 17 residues. The V gene end was trimmed by 0 bases and the J gene end by 7 bases; junction bases not matched to a gene: 12. CDR1 is LNHNV, CDR2 YYDKDF, per germline (reference sequence). The CDR3 DNA follows: TGTGCCACCAGCAGAGACCCCCCGGACAGGTTGGGCCAGCCCCAGCATTTT. Protein: CATSRDPPDRLGQPQHF.

This clone has a single count. The chain combines TRBV9 with TRBJ1-4; D gene uncertain. The CDR3 length is 15 residues. The V gene's germline CDR1 is SGDLS and CDR2 YYNGEE. Trimming stripped 3 bases from V and 4 bases from J, with 13 bases between. The CDR3 bases are TGTGCCAGCAGCGCCGTGGGTAGAGGTAATGAAAAACTGTTTTTT. This translates into CASSAVGRGNEKLFF.

This clone has a single count. This chain joins TRBV27 and TRBJ2-7; D gene unclear. CDR1 MNHEY and CDR2 SMNVEV come from the germline V gene (reference sequence). V dropped 5 bases and J dropped 2 bases, with 13 bases sitting between them. The CDR3 is 14 amino acids. CDR3 nucleotides: TGTGCCAGCAGTCTCGGTAGAAGCGCCTACGAGCAGTACTTC. Amino acid sequence: CASSLGRSAYEQYF.

V is TRBV27 and J is TRBJ1-1; a possible D gene is TRBD1 (5 bases). The CDR3 spans 14 residues. Trimming took 6 bases from V and 6 from J, leaving 17 bases between them. CDR1 MNHEY and CDR2 SMNVEV come from the germline V gene (reference sequence). The chain's CDR3 is CASRTGPGGPEAFF. CDR3 DNA sequence: TGTGCCAGCAGAACTGGCCCCGGGGGACCTGAAGCTTTCTTT.

The chain employs TRBV15 and TRBJ2-7; weak D call: TRBD2 (5 bases). The germline gives CDR1 LNHNV, CDR2 YYDKDF (reference sequence). Trimming shortened V by 0 bases and J by 5 bases, and 8 bases separated the two germline ends. The CDR3 totals 13 residues. CDR3 bases: TGTGCCACCAGCAGAGAACAGAGGGACGAGCAGTACTTC. Protein: CATSREQRDEQYF.

This chain joins TRBV6-5 and TRBJ2-2; possible D gene TRBD1, 5 bases. V was cut by 7 bases and J by 3 bases, with 12 bases left in between. The CDR3 is made up of 14 amino acids. Germline V gene lookup returns CDR1 MNHEY and CDR2 SVGAGI. This CDR3 reads CASTKDRYTGELFF. The CDR3 DNA follows: TGTGCCAGCACTAAAGACAGATACACCGGGGAGCTGTTTTTT.

In its sample, this clone was seen many times. The V and J genes are TRBV4-2 and TRBJ2-1; no clear D gene. This CDR3 contains 14 residues. Trimming stripped 5 bases from V and 13 bases from J, with 21 bases between. CDR1 and CDR2 from the germline V gene are LGHNA and YNFKEQ. The CDR3 DNA reads TGTGCCAGCAGCTTAGCTACTGGTCTTGGAACCCAGTTCTTC. Its translation: CASSLATGLGTQFF.

This chain uses TRBV7-6 with TRBJ2-3, with TRBD2 matching over 9 bases. Germline V lookup: CDR1 SGHVS, CDR2 FNYEAQ. The CDR3 totals 17 residues. V trimming: 1 base; J trimming: 5 bases; junction bases outside the gene matches: 10. In DNA, the CDR3 is TGTGCCAGCAGCTTAGTGATGAAGCGGGGGGCCGGAGATACGCAGTATTTT. Amino acid sequence: CASSLVMKRGAGDTQYF.

This clone was observed a single time. This chain connects TRBV7-9 to TRBJ1-2; the D gene is possibly TRBD1 (5 bases). The CDR3 totals 15 residues. Germline V gene sequence: CDR1 SEHNR, CDR2 FQNEAQ (reference sequence). V lost 1 base, J lost 2 bases, and 11 bases lay in between. The chain's CDR3 is CASSLGGRINYGYTF. For the CDR3, the DNA is TGTGCCAGCAGCTTAGGGGGCAGAATCAACTATGGCTACACCTTC.

CDR3 nucleotide sequence: TGTGCCAGCAGCGCAGTGGGGGCCTTCTCCTACGAGCAGTACTTC. Amino acids: CASSAVGAFSYEQYF. The gene calls are TRBV7-8 and TRBJ2-7, with D possibly matching TRBD1 (6 bases). Trimming removed 5 bases from V and 0 bases from J, with 14 bases in between. The V gene's germline CDR1 is SGHVS and CDR2 FQNEAQ. This CDR3 region has 15 residues.

As regards this clone: At one end, the junction sequence differs from germline, possibly due to a read error. The rearrangement uses TRBV19 and TRBJ2-1, with 8 bases that match TRBD1. The CDR3 runs 12 residues. Per the germline V gene, CDR1 is LNHDA and CDR2 is SQIVND (reference sequence). The CDR3 sequence is CASSLRTGPEVF. CDR3 DNA: TGTGCCAGTAGTCTGAGGACAGGGCCCGAGGTCTTC.

For this clone: One end of the junction does not line up with germline, which may come from a read error. V usage is TRBV9 and J usage is TRBJ1-1, with 7 bases lining up with TRBD1. The CDR3 contains 14 residues. CDR1 and CDR2 from the germline V gene are SGDLS and YYNGEE. The CDR3 bases are TGTGCCTGCACGGCAGGGGGAAGGAACACTGAAGCCTTCTTT. It specifies CACTAGGRNTEAFF.

This chain connects TRBV6-6 to TRBJ2-1; no clear D. In germline, CDR1 is MNHNY, CDR2 SVGAGI (reference sequence). This CDR3 is 12 amino acids long. DNA for the CDR3: TGTGTAACAGTCCCCGCTTTAAATGAGCAGTTCTTC. Encoded protein: CVTVPALNEQFF.

The rearrangement links TRBV7-3 to TRBJ1-2; TRBD1 matches at 8 bases. After removal of 5 bases from V and 4 bases from J, the junction contained 9 bases not matched to a gene. The germline CDR1 and CDR2 sequences are SGHTA and FQGTGA. CDR3 length: 15 amino acids. The CDR3 loop is CASSPNRGCCYGYTF. CDR3 DNA: TGTGCCAGCAGCCCTAACAGGGGGTGTTGCTATGGCTACACCTTC.